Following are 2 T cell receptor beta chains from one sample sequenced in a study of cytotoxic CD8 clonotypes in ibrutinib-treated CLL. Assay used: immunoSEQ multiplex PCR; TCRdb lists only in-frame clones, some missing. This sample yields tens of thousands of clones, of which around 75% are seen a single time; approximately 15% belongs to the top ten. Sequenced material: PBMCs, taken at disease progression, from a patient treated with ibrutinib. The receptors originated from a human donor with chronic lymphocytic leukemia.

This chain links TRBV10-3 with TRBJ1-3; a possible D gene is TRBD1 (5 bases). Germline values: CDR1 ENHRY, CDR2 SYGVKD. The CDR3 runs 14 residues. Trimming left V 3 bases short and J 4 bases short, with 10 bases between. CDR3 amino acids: CAISEAGPGNTIYF. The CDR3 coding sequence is TGTGCCATCAGTGAAGCAGGGCCAGGAAACACCATATATTTT.

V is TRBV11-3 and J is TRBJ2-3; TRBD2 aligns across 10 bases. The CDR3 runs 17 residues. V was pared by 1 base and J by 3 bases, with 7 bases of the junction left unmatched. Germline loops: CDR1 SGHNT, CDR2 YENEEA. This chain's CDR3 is CASSLGLLAGSTDTQYF. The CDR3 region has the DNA TGTGCCAGCAGCTTAGGACTACTAGCGGGGAGTACAGATACGCAGTATTTT.